This T cell receptor beta chain appears in the sequencing data of a study of blood T cells in healthy people across ages. Alongside a J-beta primer mix, a sample-barcoded 5' primer served in a second PCR lasting about 7 to 11 cycles. The authors tagged each cDNA molecule using a template-switch adaptor with 12 random nucleotides. TCRdb ran MiXCR on the 5' RACE reads and lists one entry per CDR3 protein. Of about 830,000 distinct CDR3 sequences listed, 58% are singletons. The CDR3 totals 13 residues. Trimming cost V 6 bases and J 6 bases; bases outside gene matches: 6. Germline CDR1 LGHDT, CDR2 YNNKEL (reference sequence). Approximately 9.1 milliliters was the volume of peripheral blood drawn from each donor.

The sequence was obtained from a man between 25 and 39 years old in good health. The sequenced sample consisted of blood. The chain couples TRBV3-1 to TRBJ2-7, with 9 bases identical to TRBD1. CDR3 nucleotide sequence: TGTGCCAGCAGACGACAGGGGGAAGGCGAGCAGTACTTC. This translates into CASRRQGEGEQYF.